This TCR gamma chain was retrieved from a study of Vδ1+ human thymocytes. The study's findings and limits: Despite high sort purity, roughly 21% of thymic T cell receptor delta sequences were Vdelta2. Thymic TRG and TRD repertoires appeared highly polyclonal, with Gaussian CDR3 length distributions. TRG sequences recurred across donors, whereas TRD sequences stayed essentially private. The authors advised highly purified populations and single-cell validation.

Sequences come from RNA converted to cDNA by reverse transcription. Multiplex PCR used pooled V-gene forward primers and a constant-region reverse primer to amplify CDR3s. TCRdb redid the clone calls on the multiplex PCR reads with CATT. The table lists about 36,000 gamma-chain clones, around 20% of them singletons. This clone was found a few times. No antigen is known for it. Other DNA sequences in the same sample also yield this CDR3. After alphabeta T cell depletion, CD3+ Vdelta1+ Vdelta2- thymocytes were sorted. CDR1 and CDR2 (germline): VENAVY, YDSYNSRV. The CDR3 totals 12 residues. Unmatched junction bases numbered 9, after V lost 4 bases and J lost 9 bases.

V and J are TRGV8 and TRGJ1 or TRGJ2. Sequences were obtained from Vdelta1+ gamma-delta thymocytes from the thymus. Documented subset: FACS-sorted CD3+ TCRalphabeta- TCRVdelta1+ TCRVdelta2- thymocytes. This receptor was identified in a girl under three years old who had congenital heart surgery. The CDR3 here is CATWDRTTKKLF. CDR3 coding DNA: TGTGCCACCTGGGACCGAACAACTAAGAAACTCTTT.